This T cell receptor beta chain was recorded in a study of blood T cell repertoires in COVID-19. The wider study: COVID-19 samples, acute and convalescent, were from the United States, Italy and Spain. The analysed material was cDNA or gDNA that came from T cells, B-cell-depleted T cells, or PBMCs.

How the authors handled the data: Researchers report that nucleated cell counts were estimated from reference gene primer amplification. Using immunoSEQ multiplex PCR, the repertoire was profiled, and TCRdb retains in-frame clones only, with some absent. V and J calls plus clone size are reproduced from that table; the DNA served to infer D and trimming. The sample yields 120,000 to 150,000 clones, roughly 86% seen once. The CDR3 totals 12 residues. V gave up 0 bases and J gave up 4 bases, with 3 bases separating them. Germline V lookup: CDR1 SGHNT, CDR2 YYREEE (reference sequence). The sequence was collected from a human donor in a cohort sampled during active COVID-19. Sequencing was carried out using peripheral blood. The chain combines TRBV5-4 with TRBJ2-3; D is uncertain. The CDR3 region is CASSLVADTQYF. CDR3 DNA sequence: TGTGCCAGCAGCTTGGTAGCAGATACGCAGTATTTT.